The rows below give T cell receptor beta chains drawn from one sample of a study of blood T cell repertoires in COVID-19. Measured with immunoSEQ multiplex PCR; TCRdb has only the in-frame clones, and not every one. Here the sample spans 150,000 to 200,000 clones, about 74% being singletons. Input material: peripheral blood. All receptors derive from a woman older than 75 with acute or convalescent COVID-19. The CDR3 runs from the conserved cysteine through the conserved F or W. Clone size is shown for a subset of rows, as once, few, many or a class of expanded clone.

abundance | j_gene | v_gene | CDR3aa
- | TRBJ1-2 | TRBV25-1 | CASSFPQGARYGYTF
- | TRBJ1-5 | TRBV27 | CASSPRTGLSQPQHF
- | TRBJ2-3 | TRBV5-1 | CASSKGTVGTDTQYF
- | TRBJ2-6 | TRBV4-2 | CASSQAPESGANVLTF
- | TRBJ1-1 | TRBV2 | CASSPGAMNTEAFF
once | TRBJ2-5 | TRBV7-9 | CASSLRGGETQYF
- | TRBJ2-5 | TRBV3-1/TRBV3-2 | CASSHLSGQETQYF
few | TRBJ1-5 | TRBV6-5 | CASGEFNQPQHF
- | TRBJ2-5 | TRBV28 | CASSSSRGQGRETQYF
- | TRBJ2-7 | TRBV5-4 | CASSLDPASGSYEQYF
few | TRBJ1-5 | TRBV19 | CASSPGRDRGPQPQHF
- | TRBJ2-7 | TRBV11-2 | CASSRLAGEQYF
- | TRBJ2-2 | TRBV18 | CASSPATSGSSSGELFF
- | TRBJ1-4 | TRBV3-1/TRBV3-2 | CASGTGGTNEKLFF
- | TRBJ1-6 | TRBV14 | CASSQVTTYNSPLHF
once | TRBJ1-6 | TRBV25-1 | CASSEYPGQQDSPLHF
- | TRBJ2-2 | TRBV5-1 | CASSLADTGELFF
- | TRBJ2-1 | TRBV5-1 | CASSLTSGRFGEQFF
few | TRBJ1-5 | TRBV6-1 | CASSEAPGIVQPQHF
- | TRBJ2-5 | TRBV7-2 | CASSSSSGRGETQYF
- | TRBJ1-6 | TRBV7-3 | CASSRAGTDNSPLHF
- | TRBJ1-2 | TRBV4-2 | CASSQDRSGQVYGYTF
once | TRBJ2-7 | TRBV18 | CASSPLTGTGPTYEQYF
- | TRBJ1-6 | TRBV9 | CASSVGQDSYNSPLHF
- | TRBJ2-7 | TRBV6-6 | CASINAGTSSYEQYF
once | TRBJ2-2 | TRBV19 | CASNPGENTGELFF
- | TRBJ2-7 | TRBV3-1/TRBV3-2 | CASSQETAGEQYF
- | TRBJ1-1 | TRBV9 | CASSASLRDTKNTEAFF
few | TRBJ1-2 | TRBV27 | CASSLSGFGGDRSLYGYTF
few | TRBJ2-1 | TRBV4-1 | CASSQEGFPGGRNNEQFF
- | TRBJ2-7 | TRBV10-3 | CAISDPNSYGYEQYF
few | TRBJ2-5 | TRBV10-3 | CAISPTLRGPSTAQYF
few | TRBJ2-1 | TRBV7-8 | CASIPGIRSNEQFF
- | TRBJ1-1 | TRBV10-3 | CAISESFGLAATEAFF
- | TRBJ1-5 | TRBV28 | CASGTYRGSNQPQHF
- | TRBJ2-1 | TRBV9 | CASSPRASGRFDEQFF
- | TRBJ1-2 | TRBV6-6 | CASSHSGSNYGYTF
once | TRBJ1-2 | TRBV12-3/TRBV12-4 | CASASIANYGYTF
few | TRBJ2-7 | TRBV19 | CASSAGFYEQYF
- | TRBJ1-6 | TRBV18 | CASSRDSTNSPLHF
- | TRBJ2-1 | TRBV4-2 | CASSQQALAGGYNEQFF
- | TRBJ2-7 | TRBV27 | CASSFQGQGGYEQYF
- | TRBJ1-6 | TRBV6-7 | CASSYSGGGNSPLHF
few | TRBJ2-7 | TRBV5-5 | CASSRTVPVYEQYF
- | TRBJ1-5 | TRBV18 | CASSPFGTGGRGAQHF
few | TRBJ2-1 | TRBV24-1 | CATSDSGLAESSYNEQFF
- | TRBJ2-5 | TRBV25-1 | CASSTLGLAGQETQYF
- | TRBJ2-2 | TRBV4-2 | CASSPRRLDLSTGELFF
- | TRBJ2-1 | TRBV29-1 | CSVDRRSGITGEQFF
- | TRBJ2-7 | TRBV12-1 | CASSSRLAGHYEQYF
- | TRBJ1-2 | TRBV2 | CASSGTGNRDTF
- | TRBJ2-6 | TRBV23-1 | CASSQDWKAGANVLTF
- | TRBJ2-1 | TRBV4-1 | CASSQDPSLGDEQFF
- | TRBJ2-3 | TRBV29-1 | CSVEKQGPDTQYF
- | TRBJ1-1 | TRBV27 | CASSSSYTEAFF